What follows is one T cell receptor (beta chain) and its context. Since a much larger clone is just one base distant, this may be a read error. This sample stems from a study of T cells in Graves' hyperthyroidism and ophthalmopathy. Per germline, CDR1 DFQATT and CDR2 SNEGSKA (reference sequence). Trimming removed 6 bases at V and 5 bases at J, with 20 bases between. This CDR3 has 14 amino acids. Amplification of TCR beta CDR3 regions used RNA as the template. The TCR CDR3 was amplified in a first-round RT-PCR using the HTBI primer set. TCRdb reprocessed the multiplex PCR reads with MiXCR, giving one entry per CDR3 protein. The data hold 390,000 or so distinct CDR3 sequences, with roughly 15% observed a single time.

Sequencing was carried out using blood. The chain couples TRBV20-1 to TRBJ2-7; TRBD2 is a possible D gene (7 bases). The clonotype originates from a man aged 18 to 30 with Graves' ophthalmopathy. CDR3 protein: CSAPHGGPRDEQYF. The DNA for the CDR3 is TGCAGTGCCCCACACGGGGGGCCTAGGGACGAGCAGTACTTC.